This TCR beta chain was captured by sequencing in a study of blood T cell repertoires in COVID-19. Study as a whole: Samples came from the United States, Italy and Spain, spanning acute and convalescent COVID-19.

Data came from immunoSEQ multiplex PCR; TCRdb stores just in-frame clones and leaves some out. The data contain around 200,000 clones, about 88% of them singletons. Germline trimming cut 7 bases from V and 3 bases from J; bases unmatched to any gene: 9. Looked up from germline, CDR1 is MNHEY and CDR2 is SVGAGI. The length of the CDR3 is 15 residues. The V call is TRBV6-5, the J call TRBJ2-1; TRBD2 agrees at 7 bases. The clonotype was recovered from a man aged 35-49 years with acute or convalescent COVID-19. Sequencing used peripheral blood. In DNA, the CDR3 is TGTGCCAGCACCCTAGTATCGGGGGGCTACAATGAGCAGTTCTTC. Translating it yields CASTLVSGGYNEQFF.